The 28 T cell receptor beta chains in this list originate from one sample, sequenced in a study of T cell changes during pregnancy in multiple sclerosis. The table came from immunoSEQ multiplex PCR; TCRdb's copy has only in-frame clones and leaves some out. The sample contains tens of thousands of clones, 85% to 95% of which appear only once. The sequencing here drew on CD8+ T cells from peripheral blood mononuclear cells, taken in the third trimester of pregnancy. The receptors derive from a female donor in good health, enrolled as a control in a pregnancy study.

This chain uses TRBV30 with TRBJ1-2, with a tentative D call TRBD1 (5 bases). Germline loops: CDR1 GTSNPN, CDR2 SVGIG (reference sequence). V was shortened by 3 bases and J by 6 bases, with 17 bases between the two germline ends. The CDR3 has 14 residues. Here the CDR3 reads CAWSPLAGWNGYTF. The CDR3 nucleotides are TGTGCCTGGAGCCCATTGGCAGGGTGGAATGGCTACACCTTC.

J is TRBJ2-5 and V is TRBV30, with D possibly TRBD1 on 6 matching bases. Germline V gene data show CDR1 as GTSNPN and CDR2 as SVGIG (reference sequence). The CDR3 totals 14 residues. The V end lost 6 bases, the J end lost 5 bases, and 19 bases lay between the germline ends. CDR3 loop: CACWDNRRLETQYF. The CDR3 DNA reads TGTGCCTGTTGGGACAACAGGAGGCTGGAGACCCAGTACTTC.

The chain uses TRBV7-8 and TRBJ1-4; D gene unclear. Trimming cost V 1 base and J 4 bases, with 7 bases left between them. The CDR3 sequence is 14 residues long. Germline assignment: CDR1 SGHVS and CDR2 FQNEAQ. The CDR3 loop reads CASSLVTGNEKLFF. Here the CDR3 DNA reads TGTGCCAGCAGCTTAGTAACGGGTAATGAAAAACTGTTTTTT.

The V gene is TRBV7-9, the J gene TRBJ2-7, with D tentatively TRBD1 (6 bases). From germline, CDR1 is SEHNR and CDR2 FQNEAQ (reference sequence). The CDR3 sequence is 13 residues long. Trimming pared 3 bases from V and 4 bases from J, leaving 10 bases between. The CDR3 DNA reads TGTGCCAGCAGCTTGGGACAAAGGTACGAGCAGTACTTC. This sequence encodes CASSLGQRYEQYF.

V gene TRBV19 combines with J gene TRBJ2-1; D is possibly TRBD2 (5 bases). Trimming took 3 bases from V and 2 from J, leaving 11 bases between them. The CDR3 has 15 residues. The germline V gene has CDR1 LNHDA and CDR2 SQIVND (reference sequence). The CDR3 spells CASSMEESPYNEQFF. CDR3 in DNA: TGTGCCAGTAGTATGGAGGAGAGTCCCTACAATGAGCAGTTCTTC.

The chain couples TRBV11-2 to TRBJ2-7; tentative D call: TRBD2 (5 bases). Germline CDR1 and CDR2: SGHAT and FQNNGV. Trimming stripped 6 bases from V and 6 bases from J, with 15 bases between. There are 13 residues in the CDR3. This CDR3 reads CASSPILAGEQYF. The DNA of the CDR3 is TGTGCCAGCAGTCCAATTCTGGCGGGCGAGCAGTACTTC.

V gene TRBV27 combines with J gene TRBJ1-5, with TRBD1 matching 7 bases. This CDR3 region has 14 residues. With V trimmed by 6 bases and J by 4 bases, 6 bases remained unmatched. Germline assignment: CDR1 MNHEY and CDR2 SMNVEV (reference sequence). The CDR3 DNA follows: TGTGCCAGCAGGGTGGGACAGTCGAATCAGCCCCAGCATTTT. It is translated as CASRVGQSNQPQHF.

The V call is TRBV19, the J call TRBJ1-1; D remains ambiguous. Per the germline V gene, CDR1 is LNHDA and CDR2 is SQIVND (reference sequence). The V end lost 8 bases, the J end lost 1 base, and 8 bases lay between the germline ends. This CDR3 is built from 12 residues. The CDR3 coding sequence is TGTGCCAGTCGCCTCGGGAACACTGAAGCTTTCTTT. Its translation is CASRLGNTEAFF. The whole variable domain, remainder taken from reference TRBV19 and TRBJ1-1, is DGGITQSPKYLFRKEGQNVTLSCEQNLNHDAMYWYRQDPGQGLRLIYYSQIVNDFQKGDIAEGYSVSREKKESFPLTVTSAQKNPTAFYLCASRLGNTEAFFGQGTRLTVV.

The V gene is TRBV13, the J gene TRBJ2-5; D might be TRBD1 (6 bases). CDR3 size: 14 residues. In germline, CDR1 is PRHDT, CDR2 FYEKMQ (reference sequence). The V end was cut by 4 bases, the J end by 0 bases, with 9 bases between. The CDR3 sequence: CASSSRDNQETQYF. CDR3 nucleotides: TGTGCCAGCAGCTCCCGGGACAACCAAGAGACCCAGTACTTC.

The V and J genes are TRBV28 and TRBJ2-5; 8 bases match TRBD2. The CDR3 extends over 16 amino acids. CDR1 and CDR2 from the germline V gene are MDHEN and SYDVKM. Trimming cost V 2 bases and J 1 base; bases outside gene matches: 6. The CDR3 sequence: CASSLERGQSQETQYF. For the CDR3, the DNA is TGTGCCAGCAGTTTAGAGCGGGGGCAATCCCAAGAGACCCAGTACTTC.

The chain combines TRBV14 with TRBJ1-1; D is uncertain. The CDR3 runs 15 residues. Trimming took off 4 bases at V and 3 bases at J, with 15 bases between the two ends. CDR1 and CDR2 (germline): SGHDN, FVKESK. CDR3 loop: CASSLNGPYYTEAFF. For the CDR3, the DNA is TGTGCCAGCAGCCTAAATGGGCCGTACTACACTGAAGCTTTCTTT. Drawing the rest from reference TRBV14 and TRBJ1-1, the complete variable domain is EAGVTQFPSHSVIEKGQTVTLRCDPISGHDNLYWYRRVMGKEIKFLLHFVKESKQDESGMPNNRFLAERTGGTYSTLKVQPAELEDSGVYFCASSLNGPYYTEAFFGQGTRLTVV.

The CDR3 protein is CASMEGASGEAFF. Written as DNA, the CDR3 is TGTGCCAGTATGGAGGGGGCGTCAGGTGAAGCTTTCTTT. J is TRBJ1-1 and V is TRBV6-5; 7 bases are shared with TRBD1. The CDR3 sequence is 13 residues long. Germline V gene lookup returns CDR1 MNHEY and CDR2 SVGAGI. The trim removed 9 bases at V and 7 bases at J, leaving 11 bases unmatched.

The chain couples TRBV19 to TRBJ2-7; perhaps TRBD1 as D (5 bases). V was pared by 8 bases and J by 5 bases, with 16 bases between. CDR1 is LNHDA, CDR2 SQIVND, per germline (reference sequence). The CDR3 length is 13 residues. The CDR3 DNA reads as TGTGCCAGTGCCCCTGGGGCAGGGAACGAGCAGTACTTC. Translated: CASAPGAGNEQYF. Variable domain in full (rest from reference TRBV19 and TRBJ2-7): DGGITQSPKYLFRKEGQNVTLSCEQNLNHDAMYWYRQDPGQGLRLIYYSQIVNDFQKGDIAEGYSVSREKKESFPLTVTSAQKNPTAFYLCASAPGAGNEQYFGPGTRLTVT.

This CDR3 reads CASSFDRAYSPLHF. Here the CDR3 DNA reads TGCGCCAGCAGCTTTGACAGGGCCTACTCACCCCTCCACTTT. V usage is TRBV5-1 and J usage is TRBJ1-6, with 7 nucleotides matching TRBD1. Germline CDR1 reads SGHRS; CDR2 reads YFSETQ. The CDR3 has 14 amino acids. V lost 2 bases and J lost 10; bases outside the gene matches: 6.

V usage is TRBV7-6 and J usage is TRBJ2-5; 8 nucleotides align to TRBD1. CDR3 length equals 15 residues. CDR1 is SGHVS and CDR2 is FNYEAQ in the germline V gene. Trimming took 5 bases from V and 4 from J; bases not matched to a gene: 9. CDR3 nucleotide sequence: TGTGCCAGCAGCCAGATGGGCACAGGGGGAGAGACCCAGTACTTC. Protein: CASSQMGTGGETQYF. The whole variable domain, filled in from reference TRBV7-6 and TRBJ2-5, reads GAGVSQSPRYKVTKRGQDVALRCDPISGHVSLYWYRQALGQGPEFLTYFNYEAQQDKSGLPNDRFSAERPEGSISTLTIQRTEQRDSAMYRCASSQMGTGGETQYFGPGTRLLVL.

The CDR3 reads CASGRGNEQFF. The CDR3 DNA follows: TGTGCCAGCGGTAGGGGGAATGAGCAGTTCTTC. This chain connects TRBV7-9 to TRBJ2-1; D is possibly TRBD1 (6 bases). CDR1 is SEHNR, CDR2 FQNEAQ, per germline (reference sequence). The CDR3 consists of 11 residues. Trimming pared 8 bases from V and 7 bases from J, leaving 9 bases between.

The gene calls are TRBV7-9 and TRBJ2-5, with 7 bases lining up with TRBD1. CDR3 length: 14 amino acids. Per the germline V gene, CDR1 is SEHNR and CDR2 is FQNEAQ (reference sequence). Losses at the gene ends were 4 bases for V and 5 bases for J; bases not matched to a gene: 7. The DNA for the CDR3 is TGTGCCAGCAGCTGGTCCGACAGGGTGGAGACCCAGTACTTC. Protein product: CASSWSDRVETQYF.

The genes are TRBV5-6 and TRBJ1-1; 8 nucleotides agree with TRBD1. Germline-derived CDR1 and CDR2 are SGHDT and YYEEEE. The CDR3 sequence is 14 residues long. Trimming took 4 bases from V and 6 from J; bases not matched to a gene: 8. The CDR3 DNA sequence: TGTGCCAGCAGCGACGACAGGGGTAATCCTGAAGCTTTCTTT. It yields the protein CASSDDRGNPEAFF.

The rearrangement joins TRBV21-1 to TRBJ1-2; the table's D call TRBD1 went unverified against the DNA. TRBV21-1 represents a pseudogene. The CDR3 runs to 13 residues. Here the CDR3 DNA reads TGTGCCAGCAGCAAGACAGATAGATATGGCTACACCTTC. As protein: CASSKTDRYGYTF.

This clone was seen once. As DNA, the CDR3 is TGCGCCAGCAGCTTGCTAGGACAGCCCAATCAGCCCCAGCATTTT. This codes for CASSLLGQPNQPQHF. The gene calls are TRBV5-1 and TRBJ1-5; D perhaps matches TRBD1 (6 bases). This CDR3 contains 15 residues. The V gene lost 1 base and the J gene lost 3 bases, with 11 bases spanning the gap. Germline CDR1 SGHRS, CDR2 YFSETQ.

This chain joins TRBV27 and TRBJ2-5; the match to TRBD1 covers 10 bases. V lost 7 bases and J lost 5; bases outside the gene matches: 7. The length of the CDR3 is 14 residues. The germline V gene has CDR1 MNHEY and CDR2 SMNVEV (reference sequence). The CDR3 nucleotides read TGTGCCAGCATTGACAGGGGGCGCTGGGAGACCCAGTACTTC. It translates to CASIDRGRWETQYF.

V and J are TRBV27 and TRBJ2-7; tentatively, D is TRBD2 (5 bases). V shed 7 bases and J shed 3 bases, with 16 bases lying between them. The CDR3 runs 14 residues. From germline, CDR1 is MNHEY and CDR2 SMNVEV (reference sequence). The CDR3 DNA reads TGTGCCAGCACCCGCCTAGGGAGCAACTACGAGCAGTACTTC. Protein: CASTRLGSNYEQYF.

V usage is TRBV27 and J usage is TRBJ2-1; 9 bases align to TRBD2. The CDR3 is made up of 16 amino acids. The J segment lost 5 bases and the V segment lost 4 bases, leaving 9 bases of the junction unmatched. Germline CDR1 and CDR2: MNHEY and SMNVEV (reference sequence). CDR3 DNA sequence: TGTGCCAGCAGTTCCCCAGGTAGCGGGGGAAACAATGAGCAGTTCTTC. This encodes CASSSPGSGGNNEQFF.

The chain carries TRBV27 and TRBJ2-1; tentatively, D is TRBD1 (5 bases). This CDR3 has 14 amino acids. Germline CDR1 reads MNHEY; CDR2 reads SMNVEV (reference sequence). Deletions cut 7 bases from V and 2 bases from J, with 12 bases between. The chain's CDR3 is CASKFGAAYNEQFF. In nucleotides, the CDR3 is TGTGCCAGCAAATTTGGGGCGGCCTACAATGAGCAGTTCTTC.

The chain links TRBV30 to TRBJ2-7, with TRBD2 matching over 10 bases. Germline CDR1 GTSNPN, CDR2 SVGIG (reference sequence). This CDR3 comprises 14 residues. J gave up 4 bases and V 3 bases, and 6 bases lay outside the gene matches. CDR3 residues: CAWRATSGVYEQYF. The DNA of the CDR3 is TGTGCCTGGAGGGCCACTAGCGGGGTTTACGAGCAGTACTTC.

The chain couples TRBV14 to TRBJ1-1; TRBD1 matches at 7 bases. This CDR3 is 16 amino acids long. V was pared by 3 bases and J by 4 bases, with 11 bases of the junction left unmatched. Germline assignment: CDR1 SGHDN and CDR2 FVKESK. The CDR3 DNA reads as TGTGCCAGCAGCCAGAGGAGGGGGCGGGGTAGCACTGAAGCTTTCTTT. The encoded protein is CASSQRRGRGSTEAFF.

This clone is a singleton in its sample. The rearrangement joins TRBV6-5 to TRBJ2-1; 8 nucleotides line up with TRBD2. Germline V lookup: CDR1 MNHEY, CDR2 SVGAGI. The CDR3 loop spans 14 amino acids. The V gene end was trimmed by 5 bases and the J gene end by 5 bases; junction bases not matched to a gene: 5. The DNA for the CDR3 is TGTGCCAGCAGTGGACTAGCCGGCGACAATGAGCAGTTCTTC. Its translation is CASSGLAGDNEQFF.

The chain uses TRBV7-6 and TRBJ2-3; D not resolved. V lost 4 bases to trimming and J lost 2 bases, with 10 bases between them. CDR1 is SGHVS and CDR2 is FNYEAQ in the germline V gene. The CDR3 extends over 14 amino acids. CDR3 sequence reads: CASSSLGSTDTQYF. The CDR3 nucleotides read TGTGCCAGCAGCTCACTCGGGTCCACAGATACGCAGTATTTT.